Listed here are 25 T cell receptor beta chains from one sample, sequenced in a study of blood T cell repertoires in COVID-19. The table came from immunoSEQ multiplex PCR; TCRdb's copy has only in-frame clones and leaves some out. Here the sample spans more than 85,000 clones, approximately 80% being singletons. Sequenced input: peripheral blood. All receptors derive from a woman aged 50 to 60 with acute or convalescent COVID-19.

V usage is TRBV3-1 (or the pseudogene TRBV3-2) and J usage is TRBJ1-1; D is unresolved. In germline, CDR1 is LGHDT, CDR2 YNNKEL (reference sequence). V was shortened by 0 bases and J by 5 bases, with 10 bases between the two germline ends. The CDR3 totals 14 residues. The CDR3 sequence: CASSQDRGVTEAFF. In nucleotides, the CDR3 is TGTGCCAGCAGCCAAGATCGGGGTGTGACTGAAGCTTTCTTT.

The J gene is TRBJ1-1, the V gene TRBV28, with D hard to call. The V gene lost 4 bases and the J gene lost 5 bases, with 5 bases spanning the gap. The germline V gene has CDR1 MDHEN and CDR2 SYDVKM. The CDR3 runs to 11 residues. CDR3: CASSSGTEAFF. As DNA, the CDR3 is TGTGCCAGCAGTTCCGGGACTGAAGCTTTCTTT.

The V gene is TRBV4-1, the J gene TRBJ2-3; D ambiguous. From germline, CDR1 is MGHRA and CDR2 YSYEKL. The CDR3 is made up of 18 amino acids. Trimming shortened V by 2 bases and J by 2 bases, and 20 bases separated the two germline ends. The CDR3 region has the DNA TGCGCCAGCAGCCAAAAATACCCCGACTCAGCCAACACAGATACGCAGTATTTT. Translating gives CASSQKYPDSANTDTQYF.

V gene TRBV5-1 combines with J gene TRBJ1-2, with TRBD1 matching 12 bases. With 7 bases clipped from V and 4 bases from J, the junction kept 5 bases outside the gene matches. The CDR3 is 14 amino acids. The V gene's germline CDR1 is SGHRS and CDR2 YFSETQ. CDR3 sequence reads: CASGTGGAGYGYTF. The DNA for the CDR3 is TGCGCCAGCGGGACAGGGGGCGCCGGCTATGGCTACACCTTC.

The CDR3 DNA reads as TGCGCCAGCAGTGAGGGGTTGAGGCAGGGGGCGAATAATGAGCAGTTCTTC. This sequence encodes CASSEGLRQGANNEQFF. The rearrangement uses TRBV10-1 and TRBJ2-1; 8 bases align to TRBD1. V lost 2 bases to trimming and J lost 7 bases; unmatched junction nucleotides: 13. This CDR3 contains 17 residues. CDR1 is WNHNN, CDR2 SYGVQD, per germline (reference sequence).

The V call is TRBV12-5, the J call TRBJ2-1; D is uncertain. CDR1 LGHNT and CDR2 FRNRAP come from the germline V gene. Trimming cost V 2 bases and J 8 bases, with 7 bases left between them. This CDR3 comprises 12 residues. The chain's CDR3 is CASGLPRDEQFF. The CDR3 bases are TGTGCTAGTGGTTTGCCCCGAGATGAGCAGTTCTTC.

The chain joins TRBV28 to TRBJ1-6; 9 nucleotides align to TRBD1. CDR3 length equals 15 residues. Germline V gene data show CDR1 as MDHEN and CDR2 as SYDVKM. The ends lost 6 bases at V and 7 bases at J; junction bases unmatched: 7. DNA of the CDR3: TGTGCCAGCAGCACATCCGGACAGGGGAATTCACCCCTCCACTTT. It encodes CASSTSGQGNSPLHF.

The chain joins TRBV7-8 to TRBJ1-2, with 8 positions matching TRBD1. The germline CDR1 and CDR2 sequences are SGHVS and FQNEAQ. V lost 1 base to trimming and J lost 2 bases; unmatched junction nucleotides: 0. The CDR3 has 14 amino acids. CDR3: CASSLGTGNYGYTF. CDR3 sequence (DNA): TGTGCCAGCAGCTTAGGGACAGGGAACTATGGCTACACCTTC.

The CDR3 region is CASSYRTAYYEQYF. In DNA, the CDR3 is TGTGCCAGCAGTTACCGGACAGCCTACTACGAGCAGTACTTC. This chain uses TRBV6-5 with TRBJ2-7, with D maybe TRBD1 (6 bases). The CDR3 sequence is 14 residues long. V was trimmed by 2 bases and J by 3 bases, leaving 11 bases between them. Germline V gene sequence: CDR1 MNHEY, CDR2 SVGAGI.

CDR3 sequence: CASTSDRSYGYTF. The CDR3 DNA sequence: TGCGCCAGCACCTCAGACAGGTCCTATGGCTACACCTTC. The chain combines TRBV5-1 with TRBJ1-2, with D perhaps TRBD1 (6 bases). CDR3 length equals 13 residues. The germline V gene has CDR1 SGHRS and CDR2 YFSETQ. Trimming left V 6 bases short and J 4 bases short, with 13 bases between.

The V gene is TRBV9, the J gene TRBJ1-3; possible D gene TRBD1, 5 bases. V gave up 2 bases and J gave up 0 bases, with 12 bases separating them. This CDR3 is 16 amino acids long. Germline-derived CDR1 and CDR2 are SGDLS and YYNGEE. The CDR3 here is CASSVTDEPSGNTIYF. The CDR3 coding sequence is TGTGCCAGCAGCGTGACAGACGAACCCTCTGGAAACACCATATATTTT.

This chain uses TRBV3-1 (or the pseudogene TRBV3-2) with TRBJ1-3, with no clear D. V was pared by 1 base and J by 7 bases, with 14 bases between. This CDR3 is built from 15 residues. Germline loops: CDR1 LGHDT, CDR2 YNNKEL (reference sequence). As DNA, the CDR3 is TGTGCCAGCAGCCAAGGGTTTTCCTCGGGGAACACCATATATTTT. It is translated as CASSQGFSSGNTIYF.

The genes are TRBV23-1 and TRBJ1-5; D is unresolved. TRBV23-1 is designated an ORF whose function remains uncertain. The CDR3 consists of 14 residues. V was pared by 4 bases and J by 5 bases, with 12 bases between. CDR3 sequence (DNA): TGCGCCAGCAGTCTTGGGAGCTCTGATCAGCCCCAGCATTTT. It translates to CASSLGSSDQPQHF.

This clone was counted between two and nine times. CDR3 in amino acids: CASTPGSGGYEQYF. Written as DNA, the CDR3 is TGTGCCAGCACCCCGGGGAGCGGGGGCTACGAGCAGTACTTC. This sequence joins TRBV2 and TRBJ2-7, with TRBD2 matching 8 bases. Germline trimming cut 7 bases from V and 3 bases from J; bases unmatched to any gene: 8. The length of the CDR3 is 14 residues. Looked up from germline, CDR1 is SNHLY and CDR2 is FYNNEI.

The chain joins TRBV2 to TRBJ1-6; the D is unclear. Germline V gene lookup returns CDR1 SNHLY and CDR2 FYNNEI. Trimming removed 2 bases from V and 7 bases from J, with 12 bases in between. The CDR3 sequence is 15 residues long. CDR3 nucleotides: TGTGCCAGCAGTGAAATGGAGCCACCAAATTCACCCCTCCACTTT. Its protein is CASSEMEPPNSPLHF.

The rearrangement uses TRBV6-5 and TRBJ2-2, with a weak D call TRBD1 (5 bases). Trimming cost V 0 bases and J 6 bases, with 8 bases left between them. Germline assignment: CDR1 MNHEY and CDR2 SVGAGI. This CDR3 spans 14 amino acids. The CDR3 sequence is CASSYSSGSGELFF. Written as DNA, the CDR3 is TGTGCCAGCAGTTACTCGTCAGGGTCCGGGGAGCTGTTTTTT.

V is TRBV18 and J is TRBJ2-1; TRBD2 matches at 11 bases. The CDR3 totals 17 residues. Germline values: CDR1 KGHSH, CDR2 LQKENI. The V and J ends lost 4 bases and 1 base, in that order; junction bases with no gene match: 6. The CDR3 DNA sequence: TGTGCCAGCTCACGCACTAGCGGGGGCCTTTCCTACAATGAGCAGTTCTTC. As protein: CASSRTSGGLSYNEQFF. The variable domain in full, completed from reference TRBV18 and TRBJ2-1, reads NAGVMQNPRHLVRRRGQEARLRCSPMKGHSHVYWYRQLPEEGLKFMVYLQKENIIDESGMPKERFSAEFPKEGPSILRIQQVVRGDSAAYFCASSRTSGGLSYNEQFFGPGTRLTVL.

J is TRBJ2-1 and V is TRBV5-6, with 7 bases identical to TRBD1. V trimming: 0 bases; J trimming: 3 bases; junction bases outside the gene matches: 0. This CDR3 is built from 14 residues. CDR1 is SGHDT, CDR2 YYEEEE, per germline. CDR3 DNA: TGTGCCAGCAGCTTGGGGGACAGCTACAATGAGCAGTTCTTC. This encodes CASSLGDSYNEQFF.

This chain links TRBV4-1 with TRBJ2-7; a possible D gene is TRBD2 (5 bases). The CDR3 covers 14 residues. Germline V gene lookup returns CDR1 MGHRA and CDR2 YSYEKL. Trimming took 1 base from V and 4 from J, leaving 11 bases between them. The CDR3 loop reads CASSQVVLGYEQYF. The CDR3 DNA reads as TGCGCCAGCAGCCAAGTAGTACTAGGTTACGAGCAGTACTTC.

CDR3 bases: TGTGCCAGCGGAGTGCTTCAAGGACAGGGAAGCCCTGAAGCTTTCTTT. Translated, it gives CASGVLQGQGSPEAFF. V usage is TRBV7-9 and J usage is TRBJ1-1, with TRBD1 matching over 8 bases. Unmatched junction bases numbered 17, after V lost 8 bases and J lost 6 bases. The CDR3 is made up of 16 amino acids. From germline, CDR1 is SEHNR and CDR2 FQNEAQ (reference sequence).

The rearrangement joins TRBV4-2 to TRBJ1-4; 7 bases match TRBD1. The CDR3 is made up of 14 amino acids. The V and J ends lost 4 bases and 6 bases, in that order; junction bases with no gene match: 5. CDR1 LGHNA and CDR2 YNFKEQ come from the germline V gene. CDR3 sequence (DNA): TGTGCCAGCAGCCGGACAGGAGGCCATGAAAAACTGTTTTTT. Translation: CASSRTGGHEKLFF.

V usage is TRBV7-9 and J usage is TRBJ1-6, with 10 bases fitting TRBD1. This CDR3 spans 14 amino acids. Germline CDR1 is SEHNR and CDR2 is FQNEAQ (reference sequence). Germline trimming cut 4 bases from V and 9 bases from J; bases unmatched to any gene: 3. The CDR3: CASSSRDRGSPLHF. In DNA form, the CDR3 reads TGTGCCAGCAGCTCCCGGGACAGGGGTTCACCCCTCCACTTT.

This clone appeared once. CDR3 sequence: CASNRQGSGNTIYF. In DNA form, the CDR3 reads TGTGCCAGTAACCGACAGGGATCGGGAAACACCATATATTTT. The chain links TRBV19 to TRBJ1-3, with 7 positions matching TRBD1. CDR1 and CDR2 from the germline V gene are LNHDA and SQIVND (reference sequence). The length of the CDR3 is 14 residues. The J segment lost 4 bases and the V segment lost 7 bases, leaving 7 bases of the junction unmatched. Full variable domain (remainder filled in from reference TRBV19 and TRBJ1-3): DGGITQSPKYLFRKEGQNVTLSCEQNLNHDAMYWYRQDPGQGLRLIYYSQIVNDFQKGDIAEGYSVSREKKESFPLTVTSAQKNPTAFYLCASNRQGSGNTIYFGEGSWLTVV.

V is TRBV19 and J is TRBJ1-5, with a weak D call TRBD1 (6 bases). The CDR3 has 14 amino acids. V dropped 6 bases and J dropped 7 bases, with 16 bases sitting between them. From germline, CDR1 is LNHDA and CDR2 SQIVND (reference sequence). DNA of the CDR3: TGTGCCAGTAGCCTACAGGGTTTAGGGCAGCCCCAGCATTTT. Its protein is CASSLQGLGQPQHF. The whole variable domain, remainder taken from reference TRBV19 and TRBJ1-5, is DGGITQSPKYLFRKEGQNVTLSCEQNLNHDAMYWYRQDPGQGLRLIYYSQIVNDFQKGDIAEGYSVSREKKESFPLTVTSAQKNPTAFYLCASSLQGLGQPQHFGDGTRLSIL.

Only a few counts were recorded for this clone. The chain links TRBV5-4 to TRBJ1-6; possible D gene TRBD1, 5 bases. CDR1 and CDR2 (germline): SGHNT, YYREEE (reference sequence). The V end lost 0 bases, the J end lost 9 bases, and 10 bases lay between the germline ends. The CDR3 covers 14 residues. CDR3 region: CASSLEGKASPLHF. CDR3 nucleotides: TGTGCCAGCAGCTTGGAGGGGAAGGCTTCACCCCTCCACTTT.